This TCR beta chain emerged from a study of regulatory T cells in long-lasting Graves disease. Overall study findings and caveats: Persistent disease preferred TRBV28, TRBJ1-2 and TRBJ2-5; new disease, TRBV20-1 and TRBJ2-1.

The authors built TCR beta libraries using iRepertoire HTBI primers and Arm-PCR of CDR3 regions. In TCRdb, the multiplex PCR reads were re-called with MiXCR into one record per CDR3 protein. The sample has roughly 610,000 distinct CDR3 sequences; around 16% are singletons. Germline CDR1 is SGHVS and CDR2 is FNYEAQ. The length of the CDR3 is 16 residues. The ends were cut back, 1 base at V and 7 bases at J, with 16 bases in the middle. In this sample, this clonotype turned up a few times. Its antigen remains unknown. Stated time point: newly diagnosed GD, antithyroid drugs for less than 3 months. RNA isolated from PBMCs was used to make the TCR library. A further study also used this sample, focusing on T cells in Graves' hyperthyroidism and ophthalmopathy. That investigation notes: Lactation, pregnancy, other autoimmune disease or uncontrolled infection led to exclusion of patients.

This clonotype was sampled from a man aged 18 to 29 with Graves disease. The chain is built from TRBV7-6 and TRBJ2-2, with D tentatively TRBD2 (5 bases). The starting material was peripheral blood mononuclear cells (PBMCs), obtained at new diagnosis, from a patient treated with antithyroid drugs. For the CDR3, the DNA is TGTGCCAGCAGCTTAGATCAACCGGGATGGGGCGGGGAGCTGTTTTTT. This encodes CASSLDQPGWGGELFF.